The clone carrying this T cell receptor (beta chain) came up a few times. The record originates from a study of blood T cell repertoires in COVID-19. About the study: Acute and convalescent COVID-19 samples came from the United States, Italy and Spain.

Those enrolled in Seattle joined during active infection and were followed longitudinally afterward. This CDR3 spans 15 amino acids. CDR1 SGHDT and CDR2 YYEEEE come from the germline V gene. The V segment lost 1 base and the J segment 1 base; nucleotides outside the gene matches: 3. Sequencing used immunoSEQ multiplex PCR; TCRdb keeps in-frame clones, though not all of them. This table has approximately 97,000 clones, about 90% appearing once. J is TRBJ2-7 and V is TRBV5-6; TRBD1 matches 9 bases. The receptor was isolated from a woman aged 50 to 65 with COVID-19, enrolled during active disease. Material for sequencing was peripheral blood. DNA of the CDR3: TGTGCCAGCAGCTTGATCGGGACAGGGTCCTACGAGCAGTACTTC. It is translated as CASSLIGTGSYEQYF.